The entry below gives a single T cell receptor beta chain sequence along with its context. Its antigen specificity is not known. The sample holds no much larger clone one base away, and base qualities are not on file. The data belong to a study of CD8 T cells in ankylosing spondylitis (dated by TCRdb to about 2017). Notes on the research overall: The study set out to find disease-linked TCR variants by profiling T cell receptor beta repertoires in ankylosing spondylitis patients and healthy donors. The full study cohort was made up of roughly 25 ankylosing spondylitis patients and roughly 98 healthy donors. Peripheral blood was sampled, and synovial fluid was additionally collected from ankylosing spondylitis patients. Here is what the overall study found, with its caveats: A CD8+ phenotype was shown by the disease-linked clones, which were found at relatively low frequencies in peripheral blood. Blood from ankylosing spondylitis patients appeared to be characterized by a TCR beta motif composed of under ten highly homologous amino acid variants. The disease-linked clones were reported to be significantly enriched in matched synovial fluid samples from ankylosing spondylitis patients. Some TCR beta motif variants had previously been reported in synovial fluid and blood of reactive arthritis patients, which suggested common disease-initiation mechanisms.

Data came from an Illumina HiSeq 2500. Quantitative 5'-RACE with molecular barcodes was used to prepare TCR beta libraries. Per the original workflow: A new computational method, built on a probabilistic model of VDJ rearrangement, was used to identify disease-linked TCR variants. TCRdb reprocessing: public reads trimmed at Q25 with fastp, clones called with MiXCR, in-frame beta chains kept. Duplicate CDR3 protein sequences are folded into a single record with the most common DNA and genes. TCRdb, rather than the study authors, made the V and J calls. The sample table lists around 340,000 distinct CDR3 sequences, approximately 22% of them with a count of one. The ten top clones hold about 12% of the sample. Its CDR3 holds 16 amino acids, cysteine through phenylalanine. The sequence is cut down to CDR3 DNA, 48 bases in frame from base 1. V sheds 5 bases and J sheds 0 bases, leaving 16 bases between their ends. In the germline V gene (reference sequence), CDR1 corresponds to SGHKS and CDR2 to YYEKEE.

Sequencing used blood, either unsorted or a sorted T cell fraction (not recorded which). This clonotype was obtained from a male donor with ankylosing spondylitis or in good health (not recorded which). This receptor chain uses TRBV5-5 and TRBJ2-3; no D gene is confidently identified. The nucleotide sequence is given as TGTGCCAGCAGTTCCAATTGGGGTTCTAGCACAGATACGCAGTATTTT. This is translated as CASSSNWGSSTDTQYF.